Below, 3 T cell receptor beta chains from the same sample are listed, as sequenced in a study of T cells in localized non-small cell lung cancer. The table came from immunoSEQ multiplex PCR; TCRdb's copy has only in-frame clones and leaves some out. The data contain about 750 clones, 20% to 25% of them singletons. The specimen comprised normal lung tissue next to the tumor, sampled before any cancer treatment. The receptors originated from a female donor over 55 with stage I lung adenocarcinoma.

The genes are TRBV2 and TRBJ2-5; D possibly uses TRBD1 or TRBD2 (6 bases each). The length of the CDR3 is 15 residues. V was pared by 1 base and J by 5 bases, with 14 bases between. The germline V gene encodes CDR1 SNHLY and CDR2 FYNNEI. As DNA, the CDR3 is TGTGCCAGCAGTGAAGGCGCCCGAGGGGGGGAGACCCAGTACTTC. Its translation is CASSEGARGGETQYF.

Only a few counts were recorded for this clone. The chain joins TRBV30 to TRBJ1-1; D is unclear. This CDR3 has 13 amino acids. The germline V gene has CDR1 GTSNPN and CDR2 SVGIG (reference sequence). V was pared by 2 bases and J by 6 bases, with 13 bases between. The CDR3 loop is CAWSNRVKAEAFF. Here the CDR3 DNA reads TGTGCCTGGAGTAATAGGGTTAAGGCTGAAGCTTTCTTT.

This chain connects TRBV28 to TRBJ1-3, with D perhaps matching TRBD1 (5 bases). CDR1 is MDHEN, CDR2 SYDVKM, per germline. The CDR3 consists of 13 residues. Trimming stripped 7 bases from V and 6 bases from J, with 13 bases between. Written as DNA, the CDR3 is TGTGCCAGCAATCTGGGGGTTGAAAACACCATATATTTT. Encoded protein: CASNLGVENTIYF.